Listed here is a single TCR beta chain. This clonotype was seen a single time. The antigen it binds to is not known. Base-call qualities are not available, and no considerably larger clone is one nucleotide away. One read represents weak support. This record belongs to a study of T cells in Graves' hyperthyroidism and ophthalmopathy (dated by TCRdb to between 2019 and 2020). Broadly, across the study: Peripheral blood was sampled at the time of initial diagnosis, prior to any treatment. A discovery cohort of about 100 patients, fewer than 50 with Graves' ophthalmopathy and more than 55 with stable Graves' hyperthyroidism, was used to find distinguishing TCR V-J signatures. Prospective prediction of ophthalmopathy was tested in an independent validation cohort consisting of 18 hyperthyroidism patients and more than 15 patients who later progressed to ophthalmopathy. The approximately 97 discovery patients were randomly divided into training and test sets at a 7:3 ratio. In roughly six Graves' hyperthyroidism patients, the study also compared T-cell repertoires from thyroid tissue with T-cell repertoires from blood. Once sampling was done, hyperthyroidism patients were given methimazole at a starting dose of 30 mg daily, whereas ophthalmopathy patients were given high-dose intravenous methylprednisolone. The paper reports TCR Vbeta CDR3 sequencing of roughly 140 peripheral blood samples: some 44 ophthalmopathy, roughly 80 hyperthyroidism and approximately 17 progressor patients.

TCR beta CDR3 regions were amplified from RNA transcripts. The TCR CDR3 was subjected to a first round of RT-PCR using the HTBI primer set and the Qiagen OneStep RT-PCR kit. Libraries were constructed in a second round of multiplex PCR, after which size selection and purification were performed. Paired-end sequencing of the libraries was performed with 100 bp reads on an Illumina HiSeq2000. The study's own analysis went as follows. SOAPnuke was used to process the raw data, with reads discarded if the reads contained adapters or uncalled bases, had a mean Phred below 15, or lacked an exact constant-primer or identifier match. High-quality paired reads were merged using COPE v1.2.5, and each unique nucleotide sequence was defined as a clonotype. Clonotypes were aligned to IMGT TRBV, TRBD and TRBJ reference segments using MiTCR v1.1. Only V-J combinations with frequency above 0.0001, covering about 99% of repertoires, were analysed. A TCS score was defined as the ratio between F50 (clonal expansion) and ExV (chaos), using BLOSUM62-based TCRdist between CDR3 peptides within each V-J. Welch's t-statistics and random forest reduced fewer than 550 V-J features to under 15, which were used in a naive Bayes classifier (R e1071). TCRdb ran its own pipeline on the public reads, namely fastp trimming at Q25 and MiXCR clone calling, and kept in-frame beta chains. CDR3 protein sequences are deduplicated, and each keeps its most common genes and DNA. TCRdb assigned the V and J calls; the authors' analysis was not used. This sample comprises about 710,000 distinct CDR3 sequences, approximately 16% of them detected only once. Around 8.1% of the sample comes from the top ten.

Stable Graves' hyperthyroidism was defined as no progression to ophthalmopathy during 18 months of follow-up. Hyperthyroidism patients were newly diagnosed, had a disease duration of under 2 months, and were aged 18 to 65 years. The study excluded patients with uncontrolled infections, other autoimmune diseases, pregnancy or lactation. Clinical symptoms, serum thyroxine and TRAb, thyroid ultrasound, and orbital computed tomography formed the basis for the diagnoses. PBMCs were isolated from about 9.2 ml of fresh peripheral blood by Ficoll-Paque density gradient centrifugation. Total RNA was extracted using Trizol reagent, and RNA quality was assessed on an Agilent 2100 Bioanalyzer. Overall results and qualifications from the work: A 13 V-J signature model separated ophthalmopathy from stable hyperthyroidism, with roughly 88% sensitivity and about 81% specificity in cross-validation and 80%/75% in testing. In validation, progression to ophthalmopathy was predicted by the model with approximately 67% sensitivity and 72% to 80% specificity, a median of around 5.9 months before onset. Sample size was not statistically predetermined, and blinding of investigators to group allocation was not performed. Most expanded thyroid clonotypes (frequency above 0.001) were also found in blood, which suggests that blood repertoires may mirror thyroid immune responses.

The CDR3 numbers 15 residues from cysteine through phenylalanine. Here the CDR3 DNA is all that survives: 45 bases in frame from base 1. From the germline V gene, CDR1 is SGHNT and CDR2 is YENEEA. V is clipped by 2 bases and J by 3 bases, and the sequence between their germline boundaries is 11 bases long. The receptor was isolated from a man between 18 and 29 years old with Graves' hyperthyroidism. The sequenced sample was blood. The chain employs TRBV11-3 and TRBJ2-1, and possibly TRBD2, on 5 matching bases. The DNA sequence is TGTGCCAGCAGCTTATTTACGGGAAACTACAATGAGCAGTTCTTC. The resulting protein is CASSLFTGNYNEQFF.